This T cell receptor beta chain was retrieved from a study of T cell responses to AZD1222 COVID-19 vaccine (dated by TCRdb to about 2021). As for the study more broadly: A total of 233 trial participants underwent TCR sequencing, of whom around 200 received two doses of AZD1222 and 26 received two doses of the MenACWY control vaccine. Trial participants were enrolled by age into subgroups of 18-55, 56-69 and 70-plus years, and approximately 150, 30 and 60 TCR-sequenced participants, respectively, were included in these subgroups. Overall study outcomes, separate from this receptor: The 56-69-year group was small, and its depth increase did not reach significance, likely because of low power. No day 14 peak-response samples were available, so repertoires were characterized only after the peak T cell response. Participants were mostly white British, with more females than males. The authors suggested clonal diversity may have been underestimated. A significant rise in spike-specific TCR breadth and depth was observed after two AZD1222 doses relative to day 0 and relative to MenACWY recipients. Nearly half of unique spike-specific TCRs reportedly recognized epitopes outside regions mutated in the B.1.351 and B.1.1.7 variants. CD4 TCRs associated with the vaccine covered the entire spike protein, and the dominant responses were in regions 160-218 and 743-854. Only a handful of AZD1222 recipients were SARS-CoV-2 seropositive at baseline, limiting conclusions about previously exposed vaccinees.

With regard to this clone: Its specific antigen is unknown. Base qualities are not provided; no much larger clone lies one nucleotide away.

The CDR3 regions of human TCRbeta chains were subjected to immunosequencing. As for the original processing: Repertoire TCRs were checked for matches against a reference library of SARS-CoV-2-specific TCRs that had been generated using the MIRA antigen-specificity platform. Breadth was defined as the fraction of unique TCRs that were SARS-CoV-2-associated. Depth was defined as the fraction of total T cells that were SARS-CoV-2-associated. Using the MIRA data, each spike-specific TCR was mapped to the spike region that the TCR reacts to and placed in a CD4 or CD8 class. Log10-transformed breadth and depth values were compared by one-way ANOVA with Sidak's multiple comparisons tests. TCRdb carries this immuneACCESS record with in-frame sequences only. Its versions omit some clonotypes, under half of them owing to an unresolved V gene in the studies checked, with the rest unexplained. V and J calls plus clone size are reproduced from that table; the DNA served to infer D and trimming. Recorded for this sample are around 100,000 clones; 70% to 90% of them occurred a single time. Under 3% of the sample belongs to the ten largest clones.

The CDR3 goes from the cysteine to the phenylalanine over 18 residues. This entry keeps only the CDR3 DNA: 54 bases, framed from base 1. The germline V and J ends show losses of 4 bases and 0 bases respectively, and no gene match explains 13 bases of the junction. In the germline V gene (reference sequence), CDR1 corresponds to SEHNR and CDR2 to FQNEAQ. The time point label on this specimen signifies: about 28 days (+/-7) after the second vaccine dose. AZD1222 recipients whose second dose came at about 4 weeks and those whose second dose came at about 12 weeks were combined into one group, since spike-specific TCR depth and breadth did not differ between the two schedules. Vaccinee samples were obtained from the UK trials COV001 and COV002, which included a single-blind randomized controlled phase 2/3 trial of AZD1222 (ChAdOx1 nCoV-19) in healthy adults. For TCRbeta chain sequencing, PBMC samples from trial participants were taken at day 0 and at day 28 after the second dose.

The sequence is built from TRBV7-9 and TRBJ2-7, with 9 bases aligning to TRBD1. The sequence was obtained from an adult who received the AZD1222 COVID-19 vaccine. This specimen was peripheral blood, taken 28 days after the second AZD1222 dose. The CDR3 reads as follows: CASSSTGTGPWSSYEQYF. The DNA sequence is TGTGCCAGCAGCTCGACCGGGACAGGGCCCTGGAGCTCCTACGAGCAGTACTTC.